This record concerns one TCR beta chain sequence. Its antigen is unidentified. Libraries for TCRalpha and TCRbeta carried sample barcodes and unique molecular identifiers via 5'RACE. TCRdb itself ran the 5' RACE reads through MiXCR, one entry per CDR3 protein. Counted here are some 270,000 distinct CDR3 sequences, 15% occurring once; the ten biggest clones make up 2.1%. This entry comes from a study of T-cell memory formation after mild COVID-19. As for the study in general: The two donors had largely donor-specific TCR clusters. Overall study findings and caveats: Researchers found some responding clones in pre-infection memory, a sign that cross-reactive memory joined. Among clones contracting day 15 to 85, CD4/CD8 was balanced, whereas later expanders leaned CD4+.

This CDR3 contains 12 residues. The V and J ends lost 3 bases and 13 bases respectively, with 14 bases between them. Germline V lookup: CDR1 SGDLS, CDR2 YYNGEE. This clonotype originated in an adult woman who had mild COVID-19 (a few samples of this study predate the infection). Cell type and time point are not known. The sequencing sample was made of PBMCs or a T cell subset sorted from them (not recorded which). The chain has TRBV9 and TRBJ2-1; D unresolved. As DNA, the CDR3 is TGTGCCAGCAGCGCCGACCCTTCAACACAGTTCTTC. Translated, it gives CASSADPSTQFF.